Detailed here is one T cell receptor beta chain. In the study's own analysis: Quantification of nucleated cells was approximated via reference gene primer amplification. TCRdb's table, derived via immunoSEQ multiplex PCR, lists solely in-frame clones and lacks some. V and J calls plus clone size are reproduced from that table; the DNA served to infer D and trimming. The top ten hold over 2% of the sample, which has around 120,000 clones, 60% to 85% seen once. The CDR3 is 14 amino acids. V lost 4 bases to trimming and J lost 10 bases, with 18 bases between them. Germline CDR1 is SGHTS and CDR2 is YDEGEE. This sample stems from a study of blood T cell repertoires in COVID-19. Study-wide background: COVID-19 samples collected from the United States, Italy and Spain covered acute and convalescent phases. Nucleic acid was either cDNA or gDNA, and it came from T cells, B-cell-depleted T cells, or PBMCs.

The source material was peripheral blood. The source is a man between 65 and 79 years old with acute or convalescent COVID-19. J is TRBJ2-1 and V is TRBV5-8; D not resolved. This chain's CDR3 is CASSQRGAAQEQFF. As DNA, the CDR3 is TGTGCCAGCAGCCAAAGAGGTGCGGCCCAAGAGCAGTTCTTC.